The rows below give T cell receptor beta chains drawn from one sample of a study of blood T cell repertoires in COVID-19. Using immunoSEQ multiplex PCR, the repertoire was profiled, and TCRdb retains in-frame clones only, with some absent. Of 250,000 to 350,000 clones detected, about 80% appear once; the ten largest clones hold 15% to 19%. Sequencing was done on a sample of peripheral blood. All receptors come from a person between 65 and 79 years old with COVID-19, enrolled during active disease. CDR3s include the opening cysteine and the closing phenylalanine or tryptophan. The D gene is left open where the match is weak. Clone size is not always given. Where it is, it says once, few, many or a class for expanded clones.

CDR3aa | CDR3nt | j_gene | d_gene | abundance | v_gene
CASSTTGQETQYF | TGTGCCAGCAGCACGACAGGGCAAGAGACCCAGTACTTC | TRBJ2-5 | TRBD1 | . | TRBV7-2
CAISAGGGNEKLFF | TGTGCCATCAGTGCCGGCGGCGGGAATGAAAAACTGTTTTTT | TRBJ1-4 | . | . | TRBV10-3
CATSDPSTSGSSYNEQFF | TGTGCCACCAGTGATCCTTCGACTAGCGGCAGCTCCTACAATGAGCAGTTCTTC | TRBJ2-1 | TRBD2 | . | TRBV24-1
CASSLGGLGNTIYF | TGTGCCAGCAGCTTGGGAGGGCTCGGAAACACCATATATTTT | TRBJ1-3 | . | once | TRBV7-9
CASSLGTGDRHQPQHF | TGTGCCAGCAGCTTAGGCACAGGGGATAGGCATCAGCCCCAGCATTTT | TRBJ1-5 | TRBD1 | few | TRBV11-2
CASSSGQGAIGYTF | TGCGCCAGCAGCTCTGGACAGGGGGCTATTGGCTACACCTTC | TRBJ1-2 | TRBD1 | . | TRBV5-1
CSASLGQGFWDQETQYF | TGCAGTGCTAGTCTGGGACAGGGTTTTTGGGACCAAGAGACCCAGTACTTC | TRBJ2-5 | TRBD1 | . | TRBV20-1
CASSLSLGRVNEKLFF | TGTGCCAGCAGTTTATCCTTGGGCAGAGTTAATGAAAAACTGTTTTTT | TRBJ1-4 | . | . | TRBV28
CASSLVPTTGAGELFF | TGTGCCAGCAGCTTAGTTCCCACCACAGGCGCCGGGGAGCTGTTTTTT | TRBJ2-2 | . | . | TRBV7-2
CASSQDFGGRGASYNEQFF | TGCGCCAGCAGCCAAGATTTCGGGGGCAGGGGGGCCTCCTACAATGAGCAGTTCTTC | TRBJ2-1 | . | . | TRBV4-3
CASSEGGIGPGRNTEAFF | TGTGCCAGCAGCGAGGGAGGAATTGGACCCGGGAGGAACACTGAAGCTTTCTTT | TRBJ1-1 | . | . | TRBV7-9
CASRGTIEETQYF | TGTGCCAGCAGGGGGACTATAGAAGAGACCCAGTACTTC | TRBJ2-5 | TRBD2 | . | TRBV28
CASSLWLAKNIQYF | TGTGCCAGCAGTTTATGGCTAGCCAAAAACATTCAGTACTTC | TRBJ2-4 | . | . | TRBV27
CASSLLPSSYNSPLHF | TGTGCCAGCAGTTTATTGCCGAGCTCCTATAATTCACCCCTCCACTTT | TRBJ1-6 | . | once | TRBV27
CASSQGQGQGYTF | TGTGCCAGCAGCCAAGGACAGGGGCAAGGCTACACCTTC | TRBJ1-2 | TRBD1 | . | TRBV7-2